This TCR beta chain was captured in a study of cytomegalovirus exposure and HLA in healthy donors. The study, taken as a whole, reports: Most observed TCR sequences were rare, whereas some public TCRs were detected in many donors. Analysis was performed later, and it showed HLA-associated TCR beta chains to be more clonally expanded than equally common others. Reports indicated that the classifier achieved high specificity and sensitivity in diagnosing cytomegalovirus status. Cytomegalovirus association was assigned to 170 or so TCR beta chains.

Of note for this clone: Its specificity is not known.

13 Jbeta primers and 60 Vbeta primers were used for the PCR. The table came from immunoSEQ multiplex PCR; TCRdb's copy has only in-frame clones and leaves some out. The sample lists under 200,000 clones, 75% occurring once. Trimming cost V 0 bases and J 7 bases; bases outside gene matches: 12. This CDR3 region has 18 residues. The germline gives CDR1 LGHNA, CDR2 YSLEER. The TCR was taken from a male donor in good health and CMV-seronegative. The gene calls are TRBV4-3 and TRBJ2-1; 10 bases line up with TRBD2. Input material: PBMCs. CDR3 amino acids: CASSQDLASGSFSNEQFF. The CDR3 nucleotides read TGCGCCAGCAGCCAAGATTTGGCTAGCGGGAGTTTTTCTAATGAGCAGTTCTTC.